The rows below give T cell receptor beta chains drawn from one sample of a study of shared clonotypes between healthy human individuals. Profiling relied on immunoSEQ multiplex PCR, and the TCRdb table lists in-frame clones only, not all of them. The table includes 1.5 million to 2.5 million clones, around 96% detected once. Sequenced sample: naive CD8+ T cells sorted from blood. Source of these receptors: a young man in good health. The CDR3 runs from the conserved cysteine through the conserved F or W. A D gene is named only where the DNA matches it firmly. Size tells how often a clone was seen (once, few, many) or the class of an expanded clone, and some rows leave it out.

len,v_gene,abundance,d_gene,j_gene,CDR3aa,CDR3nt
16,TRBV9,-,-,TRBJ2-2,CASSLHEGGNTGELFF,TGTGCCAGCAGCTTACACGAAGGGGGTAACACCGGGGAGCTGTTTTTT
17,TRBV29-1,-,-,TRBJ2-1,CSVEAPLGIRTYNEQFF,TGCAGCGTTGAAGCCCCTCTAGGAATCAGAACCTACAATGAGCAGTTCTTC
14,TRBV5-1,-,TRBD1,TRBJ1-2,CASSLEGAFSGYTF,TGCGCCAGCAGCTTGGAGGGGGCATTCTCTGGCTACACCTTC
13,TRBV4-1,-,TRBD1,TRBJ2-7,CASSRLGQYEQYF,TGCGCCAGCAGCCGCCTGGGACAGTACGAGCAGTACTTC
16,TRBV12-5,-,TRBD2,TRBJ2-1,CASVPTGTSNVDEQFF,TGTGCTAGTGTGCCGACCGGGACTAGCAATGTAGATGAGCAGTTCTTC
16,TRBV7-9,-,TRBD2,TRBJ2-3,CASSEDSGRNADTQYF,TGTGCCAGCAGCGAAGATAGCGGGAGGAACGCAGATACGCAGTATTTT
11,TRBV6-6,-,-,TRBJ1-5,CASSSPGQRHF,TGTGCCAGCAGTTCACCGGGACAAAGGCATTTT
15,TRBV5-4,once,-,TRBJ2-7,CASSPAGKPLYEQYF,TGTGCCAGCAGCCCCGCGGGTAAACCCCTTTACGAGCAGTACTTC
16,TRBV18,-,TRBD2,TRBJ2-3,CASSPTSGSYTDTQYF,TGTGCCAGCTCTCCTACTAGCGGGAGCTACACAGATACGCAGTATTTT
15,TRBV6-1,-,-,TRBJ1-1,CASGSDTFMNTEAFF,TGTGCCAGCGGCTCCGACACATTCATGAACACTGAAGCTTTCTTT
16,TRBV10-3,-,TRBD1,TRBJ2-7,CAISGAETGGGDEQYF,TGTGCCATCAGTGGGGCTGAGACAGGGGGCGGGGACGAGCAGTACTTC
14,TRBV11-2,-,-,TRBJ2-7,CASSLAGNSYEQYF,TGTGCCAGCAGCTTAGCCGGGAATTCCTACGAGCAGTACTTC
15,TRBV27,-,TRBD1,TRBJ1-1,CASSFTGGPNTEAFF,TGTGCCAGCAGTTTCACAGGGGGCCCCAACACTGAAGCTTTCTTT
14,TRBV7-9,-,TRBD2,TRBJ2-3,CAGETSGGTDTQYF,TGTGCCGGAGAGACTAGCGGGGGCACAGATACGCAGTATTTT
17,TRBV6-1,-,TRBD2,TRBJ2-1,CASSERLAAPSYNEQFF,TGTGCCAGCAGTGAAAGACTAGCGGCACCCTCCTACAATGAGCAGTTCTTC
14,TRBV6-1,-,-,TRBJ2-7,CASSDVVESYEQYF,TGTGCCAGCAGTGACGTCGTAGAGTCCTACGAGCAGTACTTC
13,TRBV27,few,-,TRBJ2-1,CASSSGLHNEQFF,TGTGCCAGCAGTTCAGGACTGCACAATGAGCAGTTCTTC
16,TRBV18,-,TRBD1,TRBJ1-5,CASSPWTGDSNQPQHF,TGTGCCAGCTCACCTTGGACAGGGGATAGCAATCAGCCCCAGCATTTT
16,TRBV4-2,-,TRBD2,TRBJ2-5,CASSGGLAGEQETQYF,TGTGCCAGCAGCGGAGGACTAGCGGGCGAACAAGAGACCCAGTACTTC
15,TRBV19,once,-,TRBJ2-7,CASSILGGAIYEQYF,TGTGCCAGTAGTATACTTGGGGGAGCGATCTACGAGCAGTACTTC
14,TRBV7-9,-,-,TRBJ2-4,CASSSTPPDRLQYF,TGTGCCAGCAGCTCCACTCCACCCGACAGACTACAATACTTC
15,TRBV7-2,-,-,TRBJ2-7,CASSLALYGTYEQYF,TGTGCCAGCAGCTTAGCCCTATACGGAACCTACGAGCAGTACTTC
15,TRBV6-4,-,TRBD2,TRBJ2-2,CASRVSGTNTGELFF,TGTGCCAGCAGAGTTAGCGGGACGAACACCGGGGAGCTGTTTTTT
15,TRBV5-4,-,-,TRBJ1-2,CASSLGGSTNYGYTF,TGTGCCAGCAGCTTGGGGGGGAGCACTAACTATGGCTACACCTTC
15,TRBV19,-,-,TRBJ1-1,CASSMGMGANTEAFF,TGTGCCAGTAGTATGGGAATGGGAGCGAACACTGAAGCTTTCTTT
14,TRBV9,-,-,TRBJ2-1,CASSPPTGYNEQFF,TGTGCCAGCAGCCCCCCCACAGGGTACAATGAGCAGTTCTTC
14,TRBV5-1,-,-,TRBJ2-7,CASSLDIGTYEQYF,TGCGCCAGCAGCCTAGACATCGGGACCTACGAGCAGTACTTC
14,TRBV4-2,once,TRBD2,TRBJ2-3,CASSPGLETDTQYF,TGTGCCAGCAGCCCCGGACTAGAAACAGATACGCAGTATTTT
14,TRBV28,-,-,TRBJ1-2,CASSLGAGTYGYTF,TGTGCCAGCAGTTTAGGGGCAGGGACATATGGCTACACCTTC
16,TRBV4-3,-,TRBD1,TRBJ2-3,CASSQELDRETDTQYF,TGCGCCAGCAGCCAAGAGTTGGACAGGGAGACAGATACGCAGTATTTT
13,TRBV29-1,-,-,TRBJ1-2,CSVEAAGHYGYTF,TGCAGCGTTGAGGCGGCAGGCCACTATGGCTACACCTTC
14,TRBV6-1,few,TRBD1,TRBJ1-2,CASSDGTGDYGYTF,TGTGCCAGCAGTGACGGGACAGGGGATTATGGCTACACCTTC
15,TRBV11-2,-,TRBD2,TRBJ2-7,CASSPGLAASYEQYF,TGTGCCAGCAGCCCGGGACTAGCGGCTTCCTACGAGCAGTACTTC
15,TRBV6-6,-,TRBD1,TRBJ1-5,CASSYGQGVPQPQHF,TGTGCCAGCAGTTACGGACAGGGGGTGCCTCAGCCCCAGCATTTT
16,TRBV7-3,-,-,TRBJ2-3,CASSLMVNSGTDTQYF,TGTGCCAGCAGCTTAATGGTCAACTCCGGCACAGATACGCAGTATTTT
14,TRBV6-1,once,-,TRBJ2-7,CASSDGLGIYEQYF,TGTGCCAGCAGTGACGGACTGGGAATCTACGAGCAGTACTTC
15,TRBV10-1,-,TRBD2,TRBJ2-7,CASSLPSGAFYEQYF,TGCGCCAGCAGCCTCCCTAGCGGAGCCTTCTACGAGCAGTACTTC
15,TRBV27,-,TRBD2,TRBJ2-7,CASSPGTSGMNEQYF,TGTGCCAGCAGTCCCGGGACTAGCGGGATGAACGAGCAGTACTTC
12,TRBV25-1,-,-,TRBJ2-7,CATNLAADEQYF,TGTGCCACCAACTTGGCAGCCGACGAGCAGTACTTC
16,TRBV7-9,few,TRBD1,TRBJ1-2,CASSQANRGGSDGYTF,TGTGCCAGCAGCCAGGCTAACAGGGGAGGTAGTGATGGCTACACCTTC
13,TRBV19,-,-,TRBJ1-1,CATHYRDRTEAFF,TGTGCCACTCACTACAGGGATCGGACTGAAGCTTTCTTT
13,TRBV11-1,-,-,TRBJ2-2,CASSYGSTGELFF,TGTGCCAGCAGCTATGGGAGCACCGGGGAGCTGTTTTTT